The rows below give T cell receptor beta chains drawn from one sample of a study of radiotherapy plus CTLA-4 blockade in lung cancer. The data were produced by immunoSEQ multiplex PCR, yet TCRdb's version contains in-frame clones alone and is incomplete. The table has roughly 39,000 clones, over 65% seen once; the top ten hold about 8.1%. Sample: peripheral blood, taken from a patient treated with radiotherapy plus ipilimumab. The receptors were gathered from a human donor with non-small cell lung cancer who had stable disease on radiotherapy plus ipilimumab. The CDR3 runs from the conserved cysteine through the conserved F or W. Fields, in order: J gene, D gene, V gene, clone size, CDR3 DNA, CDR3 protein. The D gene is left open where the match is weak. A row's size may be missing; if present it is once, few, many or a size class.

>TRBJ1-3|.|TRBV7-6|.
TGTGCCAGCAGCTTAGTCCATTCCACCGTCTCTGGAAACACCATATATTTT
CASSLVHSTVSGNTIYF
>TRBJ1-1|TRBD1|TRBV2|.
TGTGCCAGCAGTGTACGACAGGGGAGTGAAGCTTTCTTT
CASSVRQGSEAFF
>TRBJ2-5|TRBD2|TRBV27|.
TGTGCCAGCAGTTTAGACGTAACGGGGGGGTATGAGACCCAGTACTTC
CASSLDVTGGYETQYF
>TRBJ1-1|.|TRBV9|once
TGTGCCAGCAGCGTTGGGGGGTGGAACACTGAAGCTTTCTTT
CASSVGGWNTEAFF
>TRBJ2-3|TRBD2|TRBV27|.
TGTGCCAGCGCTCGACTAGCGGGGGGGCTTGGCACAGATACGCAGTATTTT
CASARLAGGLGTDTQYF
>TRBJ1-1|.|TRBV11-3|.
TGTGCCAGCAGCTTAACGACCACAGGATACACTGAAGCTTTCTTT
CASSLTTTGYTEAFF
>TRBJ1-2|.|TRBV7-8|.
TGTGCCAGCAGCTTGCCGACAGCTAACTATGGCTACACCTTC
CASSLPTANYGYTF
>TRBJ2-1|TRBD2|TRBV6-1|.
TGTGCCAGCAGTATAGCGGGACCCTACAATGAGCAGTTCTTC
CASSIAGPYNEQFF
>TRBJ1-1|.|TRBV14|.
TGTGCCAGCAGCCTTCGGGGGGGGGCTGTGATGAACACTGAAGCTTTCTTT
CASSLRGGAVMNTEAFF
>TRBJ1-1|TRBD1|TRBV5-1|.
TGCGCCAGCAGCAAAGGACAGGGAGGAACTGAAGCTTTCTTT
CASSKGQGGTEAFF
>TRBJ2-3|.|TRBV19|few
TGTGCCAGTAGTATAGGACAGGGCACAGATACGCAGTATTTT
CASSIGQGTDTQYF
>TRBJ2-3|.|TRBV7-6|.
TGTGCCAGCAGGGGTATACAGGCCGCCCCAGATACGCAGTATTTT
CASRGIQAAPDTQYF
>TRBJ1-6|.|TRBV6-5|.
TGTGCCAGCAGTACGTCCGGAGGGTTCAGTTCACCCCTCCACTTT
CASSTSGGFSSPLHF
>TRBJ1-1|.|TRBV6-5|.
TGTGCCAGCAGTTACAAGAGGGGCACTGAAGCTTTCTTT
CASSYKRGTEAFF
>TRBJ2-1|TRBD2|TRBV29-1|.
TGCAGCGTTCGAGGTTCGACTAGCGGGCATAGGAATGAGCAGTTCTTC
CSVRGSTSGHRNEQFF
>TRBJ1-1|.|TRBV11-2|.
TGTGCCAGCAGCTTAGGGGGGCTAAAAACTGAAGCTTTCTTT
CASSLGGLKTEAFF
>TRBJ1-5|TRBD1|TRBV10-2|.
TGCGCCAGCACTCCCGGGACAGGGACTCAGCCCCAGCATTTT
CASTPGTGTQPQHF
>TRBJ2-2|.|TRBV7-8|.
TGTGCCAGCAGCTCACGCGTTGAGAACACCGGGGAGCTGTTTTTT
CASSSRVENTGELFF
>TRBJ2-2|.|TRBV5-4|once
TGTGCCAGCAGCTTGATACAGGGCGACGGGGAGCTGTTTTTT
CASSLIQGDGELFF
>TRBJ2-3|TRBD1|TRBV5-1|few
TGCGCCAGCAGCTTGGGGGGGACAGGGACAAGCACAGATACGCAGTATTTT
CASSLGGTGTSTDTQYF
>TRBJ1-6|.|TRBV27|few
TGTGCCAGCAGTTTATTGCCAACTACGACGCCTAATTCACCCCTCCACTTT
CASSLLPTTTPNSPLHF
>TRBJ1-2|TRBD1|TRBV7-2|.
TGTGCCAGCAGCCCACAGGGGGCTGGGTATGGCTACACCTTC
CASSPQGAGYGYTF
>TRBJ1-1|.|TRBV5-1|.
TGCGCCAGCAGCTTGGGCCTCAACACTGAAGCTTTCTTT
CASSLGLNTEAFF
>TRBJ2-2|.|TRBV6-5|.
TGTGCCAGCAGTTCCGGGACCGTTGGCGGGGAGCTGTTTTTT
CASSSGTVGGELFF
>TRBJ1-3|.|TRBV7-2|.
TGTGCCAGCAGCCCAGGCGGGGGAAACACCATATATTTT
CASSPGGGNTIYF
>TRBJ2-1|TRBD1|TRBV27|.
TGTGCCAGCAGTCCCCAGGGGGCGCGGGGCAATGAGCAGTTCTTC
CASSPQGARGNEQFF
>TRBJ1-2|TRBD1|TRBV27|.
TGTGCCAGCAGTTTAGGACAGGGATATGGCTACACCTTC
CASSLGQGYGYTF
>TRBJ2-1|TRBD1|TRBV7-8|.
TGTGCCAGCAGCGAGGACCCCGGGACAGAGATAACCTACAATGAGCAGTTCTTC
CASSEDPGTEITYNEQFF
>TRBJ2-3|.|TRBV19|.
TGTGCCAGTAGTATAGCCACCCAGGGTAGGCAGTATTTT
CASSIATQGRQYF
>TRBJ1-2|.|TRBV6-1|.
TGTGCCAGCAGCCGGGGGGTCGAGGGCTACACCTTC
CASSRGVEGYTF
>TRBJ1-1|.|TRBV9|once
TGTGCCAGCTTCCGAGGTGTGAACACTGAAGCTTTCTTT
CASFRGVNTEAFF
>TRBJ1-2|.|TRBV9|.
TGTGCCAGCAGCGTAGCGGGGAGGGGTGATGGCTACACCTTC
CASSVAGRGDGYTF
>TRBJ1-2|.|TRBV6-1|.
TGTGCCAGCGCCTATGACAGGCTCAACTATGGCTACACCTTC
CASAYDRLNYGYTF
>TRBJ2-5|.|TRBV9|.
TGTGCCAGCAGCCCCTCCGGAGGGGATCACGGGGAGACCCAGTACTTC
CASSPSGGDHGETQYF
>TRBJ2-3|TRBD2|TRBV5-1|.
TGCGCCAGCAGCTTGGGTCTAGCGGGGGGCGCAGATACGCAGTATTTT
CASSLGLAGGADTQYF
>TRBJ1-1|TRBD1|TRBV5-5|once
TGTGCCAGCAGCTTGGTGGGACAGGGTAACACTGAAGCTTTCTTT
CASSLVGQGNTEAFF
>TRBJ1-1|.|TRBV5-1|.
TGCGCCAGCAGCTTGCCTCACGCGAACACTGAAGCTTTCTTT
CASSLPHANTEAFF
>TRBJ2-3|TRBD2|TRBV6-4|few
TGTGCCAGCAGTGAAACGGGGGGAAGCACAGATACGCAGTATTTT
CASSETGGSTDTQYF
>TRBJ2-7|TRBD1|TRBV5-6|.
TGTGCCAGCAGCTTTAGGGGGCTGAATTGGTACGAGCAGTACTTC
CASSFRGLNWYEQYF
>TRBJ2-1|.|TRBV6-5|.
TGTGCCAGCAGTTACTCCATGGGTGTAGGGGAGCAGTTCTTC
CASSYSMGVGEQFF
>TRBJ2-5|.|TRBV7-6|.
TGTGCCAGCAGCTTAGAACTGCAAGAGACCCAGTACTTC
CASSLELQETQYF
>TRBJ2-5|.|TRBV30|.
TGTGCCTGGAGTGGGCAGGACGGTCGAGGTGAGACCCAGTACTTC
CAWSGQDGRGETQYF
>TRBJ2-1|TRBD1|TRBV5-1|.
TGCGCCAGCAGGGCGCCGGGACAGGGGAACAATGAGCAGTTCTTC
CASRAPGQGNNEQFF
>TRBJ1-4|.|TRBV5-1|.
TGCGCCAGCAGCTTGTGGGGGGGCGGTGAAAAACTGTTTTTT
CASSLWGGGEKLFF
>TRBJ2-5|TRBD1|TRBV13|.
TGTGCCAGCAGCCGACAGGGGGCGGGGGAGACCCAGTACTTC
CASSRQGAGETQYF
>TRBJ2-2|.|TRBV6-5|.
TGTGCCAGCAGTAGCCGGGACCTCACCGGGGAGCTGTTTTTT
CASSSRDLTGELFF
>TRBJ1-2|TRBD1|TRBV9|.
TGTGCCAGCAGCGTAGATATGCTTTGGGACAGTAACTATGGCTACACCTTC
CASSVDMLWDSNYGYTF
>TRBJ1-5|.|TRBV30|.
TGTGCCTGGAGTGTACGGAGGGGTTCGAGCAATCAGCCCCAGCATTTT
CAWSVRRGSSNQPQHF